Listed below are T cell receptor beta chains from one sample, sequenced in a study of blood T cell repertoires in COVID-19. The method was immunoSEQ multiplex PCR; TCRdb's version includes in-frame clones alone and lacks a portion of them. This sample carries 100,000 to 150,000 clones, more than 80% of them seen once, and the ten largest clones take 3.2%. Sequencing was performed on peripheral blood. The receptors were gathered from a woman aged 80 or over with COVID-19, enrolled during active disease. Both conserved end residues are part of each CDR3. D genes are given only for firm matches. Only some rows state a clone size, as once, few, many or a class for expanded clones.

D gene: TRBD1
J gene: TRBJ1-6
CDR3 length: 16
clone size: NA
V gene: TRBV7-9
CDR3 DNA: TGTGCCAGCAGCTTAGGGACAGGAGTGCGGAATTCACCCCTCCACTTT
CDR3 protein: CASSLGTGVRNSPLHF

D gene: TRBD1
J gene: TRBJ1-3
CDR3 length: 13
clone size: NA
V gene: TRBV29-1
CDR3 DNA: TGCAGCGTTAGGGGACAGGGAGGAAACACCATATATTTT
CDR3 protein: CSVRGQGGNTIYF

D gene: NA
J gene: TRBJ1-4
CDR3 length: 16
clone size: NA
V gene: TRBV11-1
CDR3 DNA: TGTGCCAGCAGCTCAGATCCGAGGACAACTAATGAAAAACTGTTTTTT
CDR3 protein: CASSSDPRTTNEKLFF

D gene: TRBD2
J gene: TRBJ2-3
CDR3 length: 13
clone size: NA
V gene: TRBV29-1
CDR3 DNA: TGCAGCGTTGTTGTGCTAGCGGGTGATACGCAGTATTTT
CDR3 protein: CSVVVLAGDTQYF

D gene: NA
J gene: TRBJ2-7
CDR3 length: 14
clone size: NA
V gene: TRBV28
CDR3 DNA: TGTGCCACTCAAGGGCAGCGGAGGGCCTACGAGCAGTACTTC
CDR3 protein: CATQGQRRAYEQYF

D gene: NA
J gene: TRBJ2-5
CDR3 length: 13
clone size: NA
V gene: TRBV29-1
CDR3 DNA: TGCAGCGTTGAAGGGGCGGAGTTCGGGGGCCAGTACTTC
CDR3 protein: CSVEGAEFGGQYF

D gene: TRBD2
J gene: TRBJ2-1
CDR3 length: 15
clone size: NA
V gene: TRBV19
CDR3 DNA: TGTGCCAGTAGTATTGGGCTAGCGGGTAACAATGAGCAGTTCTTC
CDR3 protein: CASSIGLAGNNEQFF

D gene: NA
J gene: TRBJ2-2
CDR3 length: 15
clone size: once
V gene: TRBV12-5
CDR3 DNA: TGTGCTAGTGCCCCCCCGGGAGCGGGCACCGGGGAGCTGTTTTTT
CDR3 protein: CASAPPGAGTGELFF

D gene: TRBD2
J gene: TRBJ2-5
CDR3 length: 16
clone size: NA
V gene: TRBV5-1
CDR3 DNA: TGCGCCAGCAGCTTTGGAGCGGGAGGGCCCCAAGAGACCCAGTACTTC
CDR3 protein: CASSFGAGGPQETQYF

D gene: NA
J gene: TRBJ2-1
CDR3 length: 15
clone size: NA
V gene: TRBV9
CDR3 DNA: TGTGCCAGCAGCGTTTCCGGGACTTCTGCGTATCCGCAGTTCTTC
CDR3 protein: CASSVSGTSAYPQFF

D gene: NA
J gene: TRBJ1-1
CDR3 length: 13
clone size: few
V gene: TRBV20-1
CDR3 DNA: TGCAGTGCTAGTGGCCCTGTGCTAACTGAAGCTTTCTTT
CDR3 protein: CSASGPVLTEAFF

D gene: NA
J gene: TRBJ2-3
CDR3 length: 15
clone size: NA
V gene: TRBV9
CDR3 DNA: TGTGCCAGCACTGCGACAGGACAGATAACAGATACGCAGTATTTT
CDR3 protein: CASTATGQITDTQYF

D gene: TRBD1
J gene: TRBJ1-1
CDR3 length: 15
clone size: NA
V gene: TRBV15
CDR3 DNA: TGTGCCACCAGCAGAGGAGGGGGCGGGGGGACTGAAGCTTTCTTT
CDR3 protein: CATSRGGGGGTEAFF

D gene: TRBD1
J gene: TRBJ2-3
CDR3 length: 13
clone size: NA
V gene: TRBV19
CDR3 DNA: TGTGCCAGTAGGGGACAGGACACAGATACGCAGTATTTT
CDR3 protein: CASRGQDTDTQYF

D gene: TRBD2
J gene: TRBJ2-4
CDR3 length: 18
clone size: NA
V gene: TRBV7-3
CDR3 DNA: TGTGCCAGCAGACATCGGACTAGCGGAGGACTAGCCAAAAACATTCAGTACTTC
CDR3 protein: CASRHRTSGGLAKNIQYF

D gene: TRBD1
J gene: TRBJ2-7
CDR3 length: 14
clone size: NA
V gene: TRBV25-1
CDR3 DNA: TGTGCCAGCAGCGCAGAGACAGGGACCTACGAGCAGTACTTC
CDR3 protein: CASSAETGTYEQYF

D gene: NA
J gene: TRBJ2-7
CDR3 length: 14
clone size: NA
V gene: TRBV5-6
CDR3 DNA: TGTGCCAGTTCTCAGGCTGGTGGGTCCTACGAGCAGTACTTC
CDR3 protein: CASSQAGGSYEQYF